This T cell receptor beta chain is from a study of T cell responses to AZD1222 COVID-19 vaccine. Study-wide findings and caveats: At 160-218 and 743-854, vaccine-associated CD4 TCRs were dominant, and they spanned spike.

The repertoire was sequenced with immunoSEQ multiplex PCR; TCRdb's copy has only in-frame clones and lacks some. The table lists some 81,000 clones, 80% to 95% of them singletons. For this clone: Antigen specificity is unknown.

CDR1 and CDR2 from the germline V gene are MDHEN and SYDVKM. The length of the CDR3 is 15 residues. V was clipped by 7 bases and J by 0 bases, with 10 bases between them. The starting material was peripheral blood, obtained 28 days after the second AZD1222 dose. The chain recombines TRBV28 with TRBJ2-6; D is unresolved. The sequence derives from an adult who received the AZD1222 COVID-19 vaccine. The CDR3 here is CASIDYGSGANVLTF. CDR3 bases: TGTGCCAGCATTGATTATGGCTCTGGGGCCAACGTCCTGACTTTC. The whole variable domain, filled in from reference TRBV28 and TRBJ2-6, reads DVKVTQSSRYLVKRTGEKVFLECVQDMDHENMFWYRQDPGLGLRLIYFSYDVKMKEKGDIPEGYSVSREKKERFSLILESASTNQTSMYLCASIDYGSGANVLTFGAGSRLTVL.